What follows are 5 T cell receptor beta chains derived from one specimen sequenced in a study of T-cell memory formation after mild COVID-19. TCRdb ran MiXCR on the 5' RACE reads and lists one entry per CDR3 protein. Of 200,000 to 250,000 distinct CDR3 sequences in the sample, approximately 10% were seen once. The sample was PBMCs or a T cell subset sorted from them (not recorded which). The receptor source for this set is a man younger than 35 who had mild COVID-19 (a few samples of this study predate the infection). Cell type and time point are not known.

This chain links TRBV7-9 with TRBJ2-2; 8 nucleotides agree with TRBD2. Germline V gives CDR1 SEHNR, CDR2 FQNEAQ (reference sequence). V dropped 6 bases and J dropped 5; count of bases not matched to a gene: 8. The CDR3 has 15 amino acids. CDR3 nucleotides: TGTGCCAGCAGAAAAAGCGGGGGCGATACCGGGGAGCTGTTTTTT. Its translation is CASRKSGGDTGELFF.

V is TRBV5-1 and J is TRBJ2-2; 7 positions agree with TRBD1. Germline trimming cut 2 bases from V and 6 bases from J; bases unmatched to any gene: 10. The CDR3 covers 16 residues. In germline, CDR1 is SGHRS, CDR2 YFSETQ. For the CDR3, the DNA is TGCGCCAGCAGCTTCCGACAGGGCTCCCGGGCCGGGGAGCTGTTTTTT. It encodes CASSFRQGSRAGELFF.

J is TRBJ1-2 and V is TRBV20-1, with D perhaps matching TRBD1 (6 bases). The CDR3 totals 13 residues. Germline CDR1 reads DFQATT; CDR2 reads SNEGSKA (reference sequence). Trimming took 3 bases from V and 1 from J, leaving 9 bases between them. CDR3 region: CSARQGFNYGYTF. CDR3 sequence (DNA): TGCAGTGCTAGGCAGGGGTTTAACTATGGCTACACCTTC.

This clonotype was detected a few times. The chain joins TRBV6-5 to TRBJ2-7, with D possibly TRBD1 on 6 matching bases. The V end lost 7 bases, the J end lost 3 bases, and 13 bases lay between the germline ends. The CDR3 runs to 13 residues. The germline gives CDR1 MNHEY, CDR2 SVGAGI. CDR3 bases: TGTGCCAGCACGAACAGGGTGGGCTACGAGCAGTACTTC. This sequence encodes CASTNRVGYEQYF.

This clonotype has ten or more counts. The chain links TRBV5-1 to TRBJ1-2; D is possibly TRBD1 (5 bases). The germline V gene encodes CDR1 SGHRS and CDR2 YFSETQ. This CDR3 is built from 14 residues. Trimming stripped 2 bases from V and 4 bases from J, with 12 bases between. Written as DNA, the CDR3 is TGCGCCAGCAGCTTTGGGGGGAGTGGCTATGGCTACACCTTC. This codes for CASSFGGSGYGYTF.